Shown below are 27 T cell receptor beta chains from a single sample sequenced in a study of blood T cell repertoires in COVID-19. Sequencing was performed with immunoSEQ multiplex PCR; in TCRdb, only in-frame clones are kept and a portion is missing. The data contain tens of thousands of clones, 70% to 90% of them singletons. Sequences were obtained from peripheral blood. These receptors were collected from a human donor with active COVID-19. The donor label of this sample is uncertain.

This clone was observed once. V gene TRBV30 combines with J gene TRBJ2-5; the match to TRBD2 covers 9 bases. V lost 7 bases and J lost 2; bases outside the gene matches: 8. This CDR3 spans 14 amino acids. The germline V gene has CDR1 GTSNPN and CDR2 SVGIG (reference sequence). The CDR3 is CASRSGGPQETQYF. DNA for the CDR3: TGTGCCTCCCGTAGCGGGGGACCTCAAGAGACCCAGTACTTC.

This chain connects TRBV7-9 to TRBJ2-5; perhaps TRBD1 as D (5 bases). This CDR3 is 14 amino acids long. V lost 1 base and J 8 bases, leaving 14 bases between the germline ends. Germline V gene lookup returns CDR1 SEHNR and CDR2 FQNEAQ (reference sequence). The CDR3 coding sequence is TGTGCCAGCAGCTTAGTGGCAGACACAGGAACCCAGTACTTC. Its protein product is CASSLVADTGTQYF.

The CDR3 DNA follows: TGTGCCAGTAGGACAGGGAATTATGGCTACACCTTC. It yields the protein CASRTGNYGYTF. The rearrangement links TRBV19 to TRBJ1-2, with 7 positions matching TRBD1. The CDR3 contains 12 residues. The trim removed 6 bases at V and 5 bases at J, leaving 3 bases unmatched. The V gene's germline CDR1 is LNHDA and CDR2 SQIVND (reference sequence).

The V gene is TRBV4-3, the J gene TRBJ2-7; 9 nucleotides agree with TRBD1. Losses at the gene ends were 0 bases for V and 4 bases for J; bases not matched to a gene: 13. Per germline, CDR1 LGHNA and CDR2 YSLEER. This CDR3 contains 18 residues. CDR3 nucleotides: TGCGCCAGCAGCCAAGATTTAGGGACAGGGTCTACCGGGTACGAGCAGTACTTC. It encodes CASSQDLGTGSTGYEQYF.

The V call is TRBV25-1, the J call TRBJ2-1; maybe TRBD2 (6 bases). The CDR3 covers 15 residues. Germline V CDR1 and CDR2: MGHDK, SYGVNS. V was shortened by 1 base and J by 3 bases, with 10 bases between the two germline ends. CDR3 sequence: CASSEWDSGYNEQFF. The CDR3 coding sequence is TGTGCCAGCAGTGAATGGGATAGCGGCTACAATGAGCAGTTCTTC.

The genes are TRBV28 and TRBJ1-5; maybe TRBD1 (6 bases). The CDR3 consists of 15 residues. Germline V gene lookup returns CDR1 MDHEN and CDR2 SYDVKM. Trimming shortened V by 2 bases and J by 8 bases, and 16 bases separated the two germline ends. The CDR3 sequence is CASSLVRDNSKPQHF. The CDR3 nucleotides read TGTGCCAGCAGTTTAGTCAGGGACAATAGTAAGCCCCAGCATTTT.

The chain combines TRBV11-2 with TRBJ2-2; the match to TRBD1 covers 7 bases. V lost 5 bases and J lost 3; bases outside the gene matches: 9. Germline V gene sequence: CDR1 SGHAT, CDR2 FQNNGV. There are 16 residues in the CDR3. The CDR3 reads CASSRKQGIDTGELFF. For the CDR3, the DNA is TGTGCCAGCAGCCGTAAACAGGGGATCGACACCGGGGAGCTGTTTTTT.

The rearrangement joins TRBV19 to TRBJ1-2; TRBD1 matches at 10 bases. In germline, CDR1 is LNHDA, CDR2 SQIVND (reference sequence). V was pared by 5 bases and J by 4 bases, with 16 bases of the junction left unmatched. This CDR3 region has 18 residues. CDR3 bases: TGTGCCAGTAGTTCTCGACAGGGGGCCTTCCAGGTTCCCTATGGCTACACCTTC. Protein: CASSSRQGAFQVPYGYTF.

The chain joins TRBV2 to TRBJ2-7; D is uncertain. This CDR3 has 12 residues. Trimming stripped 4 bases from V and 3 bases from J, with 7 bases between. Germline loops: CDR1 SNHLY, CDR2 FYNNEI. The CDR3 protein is CASSGPIYEQYF. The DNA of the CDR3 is TGTGCCAGCAGTGGCCCTATCTACGAGCAGTACTTC.

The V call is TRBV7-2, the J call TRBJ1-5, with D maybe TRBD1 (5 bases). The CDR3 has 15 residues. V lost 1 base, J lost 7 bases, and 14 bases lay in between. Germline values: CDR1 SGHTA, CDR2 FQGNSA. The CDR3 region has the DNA TGTGCCAGCAGCTTAGTCAGGGATTTCGGGCAGCCCCAGCATTTT. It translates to CASSLVRDFGQPQHF. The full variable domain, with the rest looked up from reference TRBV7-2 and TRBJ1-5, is GAGVSQSPSNKVTEKGKDVELRCDPISGHTALYWYRQSLGQGLEFLIYFQGNSAPDKSGLPSDRFSAERTGGSVSTLTIQRTQQEDSAVYLCASSLVRDFGQPQHFGDGTRLSIL.

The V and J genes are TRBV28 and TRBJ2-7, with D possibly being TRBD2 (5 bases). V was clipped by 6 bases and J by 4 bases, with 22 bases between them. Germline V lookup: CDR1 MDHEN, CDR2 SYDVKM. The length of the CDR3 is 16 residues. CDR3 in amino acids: CASSPGGPGGGYEQYF. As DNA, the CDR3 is TGTGCCAGCAGCCCCGGCGGGCCCGGCGGTGGGTACGAGCAGTACTTC.

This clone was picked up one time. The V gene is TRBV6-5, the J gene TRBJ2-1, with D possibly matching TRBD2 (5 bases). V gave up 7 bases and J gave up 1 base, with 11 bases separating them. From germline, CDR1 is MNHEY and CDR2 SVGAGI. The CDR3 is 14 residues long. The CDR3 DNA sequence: TGTGCCAGCAATCCGGGGAAATCCTACAATGAGCAGTTCTTC. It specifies CASNPGKSYNEQFF.

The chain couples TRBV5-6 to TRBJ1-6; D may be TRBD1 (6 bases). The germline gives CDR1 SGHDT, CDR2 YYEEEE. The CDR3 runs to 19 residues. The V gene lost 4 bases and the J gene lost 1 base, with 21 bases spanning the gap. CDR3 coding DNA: TGTGCCAGCAGCCTCCCCCGGGAAGGGGGGGAGTCCTATAATTCACCCCTCCACTTT. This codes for CASSLPREGGESYNSPLHF.

The CDR3 DNA is TGTGCCAGCAGTTTAGCCCCTAGCGGGGGCACCTACGAGCAGTACTTC. Translated, it gives CASSLAPSGGTYEQYF. This rearrangement joins TRBV28 to TRBJ2-7; 10 bases line up with TRBD2. V shed 2 bases, J shed 2 bases, and the junction held 6 bases outside the gene matches. CDR1 MDHEN and CDR2 SYDVKM come from the germline V gene. This CDR3 has 16 amino acids.

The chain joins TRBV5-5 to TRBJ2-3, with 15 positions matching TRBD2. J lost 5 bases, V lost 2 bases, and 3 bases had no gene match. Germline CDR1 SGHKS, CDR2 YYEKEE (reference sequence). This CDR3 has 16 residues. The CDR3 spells CASSFGLAGGLDTQYF. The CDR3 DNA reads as TGTGCCAGCAGCTTCGGACTAGCGGGGGGGTTAGATACGCAGTATTTT. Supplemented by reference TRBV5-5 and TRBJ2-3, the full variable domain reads DAGVTQSPTHLIKTRGQQVTLRCSPISGHKSVSWYQQVLGQGPQFIFQYYEKEERGRGNFPDRFSARQFPNYSSELNVNALLLGDSALYLCASSFGLAGGLDTQYFGPGTRLTVL.

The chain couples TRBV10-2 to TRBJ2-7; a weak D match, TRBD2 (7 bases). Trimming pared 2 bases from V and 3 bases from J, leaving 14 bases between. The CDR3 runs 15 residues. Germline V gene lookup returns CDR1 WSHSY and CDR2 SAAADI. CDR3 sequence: CASSEGTGRVYEQYF. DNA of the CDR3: TGCGCCAGCAGTGAGGGAACAGGGAGGGTCTACGAGCAGTACTTC.

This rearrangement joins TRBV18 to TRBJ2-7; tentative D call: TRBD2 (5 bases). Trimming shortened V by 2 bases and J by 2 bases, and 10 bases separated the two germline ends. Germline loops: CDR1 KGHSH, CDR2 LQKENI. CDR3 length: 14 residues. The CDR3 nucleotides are TGTGCCAGCTCACCAAGGACGGAGGCCTACGAGCAGTACTTC. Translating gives CASSPRTEAYEQYF. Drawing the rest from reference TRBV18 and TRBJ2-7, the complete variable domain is NAGVMQNPRHLVRRRGQEARLRCSPMKGHSHVYWYRQLPEEGLKFMVYLQKENIIDESGMPKERFSAEFPKEGPSILRIQQVVRGDSAAYFCASSPRTEAYEQYFGPGTRLTVT.

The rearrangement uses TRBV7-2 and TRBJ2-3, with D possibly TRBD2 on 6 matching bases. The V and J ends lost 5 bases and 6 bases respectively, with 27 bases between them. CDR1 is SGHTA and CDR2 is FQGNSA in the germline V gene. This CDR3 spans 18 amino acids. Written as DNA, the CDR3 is TGTGCCAGCAGCCCGGTGAATTGGGGGAGGATATTTTCGGATACGCAGTATTTT. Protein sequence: CASSPVNWGRIFSDTQYF.

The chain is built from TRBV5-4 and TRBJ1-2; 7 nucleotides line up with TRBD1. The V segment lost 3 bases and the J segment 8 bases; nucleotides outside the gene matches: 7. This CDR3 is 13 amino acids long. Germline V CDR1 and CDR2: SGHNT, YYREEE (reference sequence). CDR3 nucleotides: TGTGCCAGCAGCTCCGACAGGGCAGGCGGCTACACCTTC. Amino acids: CASSSDRAGGYTF.

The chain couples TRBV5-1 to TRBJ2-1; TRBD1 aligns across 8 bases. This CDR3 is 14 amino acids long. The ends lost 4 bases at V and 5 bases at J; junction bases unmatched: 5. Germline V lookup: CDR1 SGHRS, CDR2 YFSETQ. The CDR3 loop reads CASSRMTGDNEQFF. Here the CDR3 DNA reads TGCGCCAGCAGCAGGATGACAGGGGACAATGAGCAGTTCTTC.

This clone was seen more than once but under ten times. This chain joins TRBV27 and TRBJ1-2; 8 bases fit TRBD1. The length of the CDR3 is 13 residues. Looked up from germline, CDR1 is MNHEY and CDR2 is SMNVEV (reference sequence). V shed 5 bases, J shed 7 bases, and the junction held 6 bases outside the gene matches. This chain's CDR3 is CASSRQGFGGYTF. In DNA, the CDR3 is TGTGCCAGCAGTCGACAGGGGTTTGGTGGCTACACCTTC.

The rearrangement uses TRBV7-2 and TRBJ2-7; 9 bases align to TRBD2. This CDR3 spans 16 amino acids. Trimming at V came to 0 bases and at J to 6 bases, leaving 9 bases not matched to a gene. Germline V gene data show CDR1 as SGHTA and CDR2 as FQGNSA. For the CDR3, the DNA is TGTGCCAGCAGCTTAGCGAGAGGACTAGCGTTTTCCGAGCAGTACTTC. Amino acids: CASSLARGLAFSEQYF.

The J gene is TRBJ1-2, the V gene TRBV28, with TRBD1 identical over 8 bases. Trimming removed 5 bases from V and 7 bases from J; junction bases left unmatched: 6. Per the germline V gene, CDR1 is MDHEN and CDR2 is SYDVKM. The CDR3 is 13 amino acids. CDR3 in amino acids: CASSAQGAGGYTF. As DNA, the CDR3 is TGTGCCAGCAGTGCCCAGGGGGCGGGTGGCTACACCTTC.

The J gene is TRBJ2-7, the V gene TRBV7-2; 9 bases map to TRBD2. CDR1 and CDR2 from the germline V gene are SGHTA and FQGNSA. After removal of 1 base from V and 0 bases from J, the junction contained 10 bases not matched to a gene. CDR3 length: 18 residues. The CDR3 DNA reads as TGTGCCAGCAGCTTAGAGGGCGGGAGGGGTTATACCTCCTACGAGCAGTACTTC. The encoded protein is CASSLEGGRGYTSYEQYF.

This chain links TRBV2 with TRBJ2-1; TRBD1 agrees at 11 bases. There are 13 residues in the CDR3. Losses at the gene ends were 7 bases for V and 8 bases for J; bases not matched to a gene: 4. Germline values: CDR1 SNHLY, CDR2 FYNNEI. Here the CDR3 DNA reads TGTGCCAGCACGGGACAGGGGGTCGATGAGCAGTTCTTC. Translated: CASTGQGVDEQFF.

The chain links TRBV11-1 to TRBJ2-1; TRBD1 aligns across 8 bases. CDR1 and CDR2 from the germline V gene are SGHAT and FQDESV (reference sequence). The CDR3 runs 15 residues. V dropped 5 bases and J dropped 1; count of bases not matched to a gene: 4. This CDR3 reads CASSPRGQSYNEQFF. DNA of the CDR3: TGTGCCAGCAGCCCCAGGGGGCAATCCTACAATGAGCAGTTCTTC.

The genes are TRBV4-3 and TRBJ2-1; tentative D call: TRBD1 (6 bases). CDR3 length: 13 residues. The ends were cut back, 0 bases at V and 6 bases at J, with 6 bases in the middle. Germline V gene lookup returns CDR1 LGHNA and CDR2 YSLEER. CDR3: CASSQEGGNEQFF. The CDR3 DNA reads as TGCGCCAGCAGCCAAGAAGGGGGCAATGAGCAGTTCTTC.